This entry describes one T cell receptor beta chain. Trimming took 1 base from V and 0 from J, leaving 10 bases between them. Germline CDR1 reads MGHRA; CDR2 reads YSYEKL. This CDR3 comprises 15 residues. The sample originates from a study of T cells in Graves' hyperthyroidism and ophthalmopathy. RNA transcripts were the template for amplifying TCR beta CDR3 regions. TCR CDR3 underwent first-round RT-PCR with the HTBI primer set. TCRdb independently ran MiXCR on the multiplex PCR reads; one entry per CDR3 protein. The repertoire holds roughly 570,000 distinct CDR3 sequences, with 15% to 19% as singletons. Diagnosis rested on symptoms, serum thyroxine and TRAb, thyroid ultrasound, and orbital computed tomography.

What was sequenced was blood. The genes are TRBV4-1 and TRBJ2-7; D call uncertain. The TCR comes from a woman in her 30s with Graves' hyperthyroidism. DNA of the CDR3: TGCGCCAGCAGCCAAGTGAGGCTGATCTCCTACGAGCAGTACTTC. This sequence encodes CASSQVRLISYEQYF.